This TCR beta chain is drawn from a study of regulatory T cells in long-lasting Graves disease. About the research overall: For under 3 months, newly diagnosed Graves' patients had been taking antithyroid drugs.

The sample holds a few counts of this clonotype. iRepertoire HTBI primers and Arm-PCR of CDR3 regions built TCR beta libraries. Each CDR3 protein is one row after TCRdb ran MiXCR on the multiplex PCR reads. This table has some 500,000 distinct CDR3 sequences, 15% to 20% appearing once. Stated time point: newly diagnosed GD, antithyroid drugs for less than 3 months. Preparation of the TCR library used RNA extracted from PBMCs. This CDR3 region has 14 residues. Per germline, CDR1 DFQATT and CDR2 SNEGSKA (reference sequence). Trimming took 7 bases from V and 6 from J, leaving 19 bases between them. This same sample was also part of a study on T cells in Graves' hyperthyroidism and ophthalmopathy. That report adds: The TCR CDR3 was amplified in a first-round RT-PCR using the HTBI primer set.

The TCR originated in a woman aged 35-60 years with Graves disease. This chain connects TRBV20-1 to TRBJ2-1; TRBD2 is a possible D gene (7 bases). Sequencing was performed on peripheral blood mononuclear cells (PBMCs), taken at new diagnosis, from a patient treated with antithyroid drugs. The CDR3 nucleotides are TGCAGTGTGGTTAAGGGGGGGGGGGCCAATGAGCAGTTCTTC. This codes for CSVVKGGGANEQFF.